This TCR beta chain emerged from a study of shared clonotypes between healthy human individuals. Study in general: The study used three CD4 naive, three CD4 memory, two CD8 naive and one CD8 memory plate per donor.

The junction had 7 bases not matched to a gene; V was cut back by 3 bases and J by 3 bases. The germline V gene encodes CDR1 LGHNT and CDR2 FRNRAP. This CDR3 contains 15 residues. The assay was immunoSEQ multiplex PCR, and TCRdb's table has in-frame clones only and misses some. Counted here are approximately 720,000 clones, about 91% occurring once; the ten biggest clones make up 24%. The naive CD8 fraction comprised CD45RO-negative cells positively selected for CCR7 and excluded terminally differentiated effector memory CD45RA+ cells. HIV-negative, healthy adults without recent acute infections or vaccinations were the donors.

This rearrangement joins TRBV12-5 to TRBJ1-1, with TRBD1 identical over 7 bases. The receptor's source is a man aged 25 to 40 in good health. Sequenced sample: naive CD8+ T cells sorted from blood. The chain's CDR3 is CASGFPGTEDTEAFF. The CDR3 bases are TGTGCTAGTGGTTTTCCCGGGACAGAGGACACTGAAGCTTTCTTT.